These T cell receptor beta chains were read from a single sample in a study of beta chain features in type 1 diabetes. Libraries were prepared by immunoSEQ multiplex PCR; TCRdb keeps only in-frame clonotypes and omits some of them. The sample includes about 370,000 clones, 9.6% seen only once; the top ten take roughly 0.6%. The sample comprised central memory CD4+ T cells from blood. These receptors originate from a man aged 30 to 39 with type 1 diabetes. Each CDR3 is given with its conserved first and last residue. A D gene is named only where the DNA matches it firmly. Clone size is stated in some rows and not others, as once, few, many or a class when expanded.

.	TRBD2	TRBV29-1	TRBJ2-1	CSVFSGRSYNEQFF	TGCAGCGTTTTTAGCGGGAGGTCCTACAATGAGCAGTTCTTC
few	.	TRBV11-1	TRBJ2-5	CASSPPSRGGQETQYF	TGTGCCAGCAGCCCCCCGTCGCGAGGGGGTCAAGAGACCCAGTACTTC
few	TRBD1	TRBV10-3	TRBJ2-7	CAIRGTGISYEQYF	TGTGCCATCAGAGGGACAGGGATCTCCTACGAGCAGTACTTC
few	.	TRBV6-5	TRBJ2-5	CASSERYSQETQYF	TGTGCCAGCAGTGAAAGGTACAGTCAAGAGACCCAGTACTTC
many	.	TRBV28	TRBJ2-3	CASSLPTDTQYF	TGTGCCAGCAGTTTACCCACAGATACGCAGTATTTT
.	.	TRBV9	TRBJ2-7	CASSVDQGREQYF	TGTGCCAGCAGCGTAGATCAGGGGCGCGAGCAGTACTTC
few	TRBD1	TRBV27	TRBJ2-7	CASSLKGQGPTYEQYF	TGTGCCAGCAGTTTAAAGGGACAGGGTCCCACCTACGAGCAGTACTTC
few	TRBD2	TRBV28	TRBJ2-1	CASSLAGVYTHNEQFF	TGTGCCAGCAGTTTAGCGGGAGTGTATACCCACAATGAGCAGTTCTTC
few	TRBD2	TRBV7-7	TRBJ2-5	CASSLVGLAGAQETQYF	TGTGCCAGCAGCTTAGTAGGACTAGCGGGGGCACAAGAGACCCAGTACTTC
.	.	TRBV5-1	TRBJ2-3	CASSLSGTSITDTQYF	TGCGCCAGCAGCTTGTCCGGGACTTCCATAACAGATACGCAGTATTTT
few	.	TRBV6-5	TRBJ2-1	CASSLPGVGEQFF	TGTGCCAGCAGCCTCCCGGGGGTTGGCGAGCAGTTCTTC
.	.	TRBV11-1	TRBJ2-2	CASSTDRKNTGELFF	TGTGCCAGCAGTACCGACAGGAAGAACACCGGGGAGCTGTTTTTT
few	TRBD2	TRBV5-1	TRBJ2-7	CASSLAGVNEQYF	TGCGCCAGCAGCTTAGCGGGAGTCAACGAGCAGTACTTC
few	.	TRBV12-5	TRBJ2-7	CASAPDSPAYEQYF	TGTGCTAGTGCCCCAGATTCGCCTGCCTACGAGCAGTACTTC